The entry below describes one TCR beta chain. The antigen is unknown. With V trimmed by 2 bases and J by 8 bases, 5 bases remained unmatched. The CDR3 contains 15 residues. Looked up from germline, CDR1 is ENHRY and CDR2 is SYGVKD. The TCR beta profiling, which covered VDJ combination and CDR3 sequence, was carried out using genomic DNA as the template. TCRdb passed the reads through MiXCR, listing each CDR3 protein once. The table includes 150,000 or so distinct CDR3 sequences, 45% to 55% detected once. This record comes from a study of CD8+CD57+ T cells in acquired aplastic anemia. The overall study: DNA from sorted CD4+ and CD8+ cells averaged 3.2 ug. Regarding the study as a whole: Common to patients and controls were 25 to 30 CD8+ CDR3 sequences.

Patients chosen for sequencing had CD8+CD57+ cells that had expanded, as shown by flow cytometry. Patients uniformly had severe acquired aplastic anemia. Prior therapy had not been administered to any patient at the time of blood sampling. This sequence originates from a human donor with aplastic anemia. The rearrangement links TRBV10-3 to TRBJ1-6; 8 positions agree with TRBD1. The sequenced sample consisted of sorted CD4+, CD8+, or CD8+CD57+ T cells (not recorded which) from PBMCs. This CDR3 is CAISEGSTGDSPLHF. DNA for the CDR3: TGTGCCATCAGTGAGGGGTCGACAGGGGATTCACCCCTCCACTTT.